This TCR beta chain was retrieved from a study of T-cell reconstitution after alpha-beta-depleted transplantation in children. As it was prepared, the TCRbeta library received unique molecular identifiers. TCRdb re-derived calls from the PCR reads in MiXCR, one entry per CDR3 protein. The sample yields 200,000 to 250,000 distinct CDR3 sequences, under 13% seen once. This clonotype appeared many times. Germline V gene lookup returns CDR1 LGHNA and CDR2 YSLEER. This CDR3 has 17 residues. Trimming removed 2 bases from V and 6 bases from J; junction bases left unmatched: 12. The chain links TRBV4-3 to TRBJ1-4, with 7 bases that match TRBD1. The sequence was collected from a child less than two years old with acute myeloid leukemia, due to receive a stem cell transplant. Sequencing was performed on PBMCs, taken before TCRalphabeta/CD19-depleted stem cell transplant. The CDR3 loop reads CASSQWTQDRRDEKLFF. CDR3 nucleotides: TGCGCCAGCAGCCAATGGACCCAGGACAGGCGTGATGAAAAACTGTTTTTT.